A single sample gave rise to the 6 T cell receptor beta chains below, sequenced in a study of radiotherapy plus CTLA-4 blockade in lung cancer. Sequencing was performed with immunoSEQ multiplex PCR; in TCRdb, only in-frame clones are kept and a portion is missing. This sample has more than 90,000 clones; about 90% occur once, and the top ten carry approximately 5%. Sequencing used peripheral blood, obtained from a patient treated with radiotherapy plus ipilimumab. Every receptor here comes from a human donor with non-small cell lung cancer that progressed on radiotherapy plus ipilimumab.

This sequence joins TRBV11-2 and TRBJ1-1; D unclear. Trimming left V 1 base short and J 1 base short, with 4 bases between. The length of the CDR3 is 13 residues. Germline assignment: CDR1 SGHAT and CDR2 FQNNGV. The CDR3 region is CASSLGWNTEAFF. Here the CDR3 DNA reads TGTGCCAGCAGCTTAGGATGGAACACTGAAGCTTTCTTT.

V usage is TRBV5-5 and J usage is TRBJ1-3; D might be TRBD1 (6 bases). V was shortened by 0 bases and J by 3 bases, with 13 bases between the two germline ends. This CDR3 is built from 16 residues. Germline-derived CDR1 and CDR2 are SGHKS and YYEKEE (reference sequence). In DNA, the CDR3 is TGTGCCAGCAGCTTGGATGCGGGGGCAGGTGGAAACACCATATATTTT. Protein sequence: CASSLDAGAGGNTIYF. Together with reference TRBV5-5 and TRBJ1-3, the CDR3 gives the full variable domain: DAGVTQSPTHLIKTRGQQVTLRCSPISGHKSVSWYQQVLGQGPQFIFQYYEKEERGRGNFPDRFSARQFPNYSSELNVNALLLGDSALYLCASSLDAGAGGNTIYFGEGSWLTVV.

This rearrangement joins TRBV30 to TRBJ2-3, with D possibly matching TRBD2 (5 bases). Trimming left V 1 base short and J 5 bases short, with 16 bases between. This CDR3 has 15 residues. Germline CDR1 reads GTSNPN; CDR2 reads SVGIG (reference sequence). The DNA for the CDR3 is TGTGCCTGGAGTGGGACGGGATTAAGAGGAGATACGCAGTATTTT. Encoded protein: CAWSGTGLRGDTQYF.

V usage is TRBV10-3 and J usage is TRBJ1-2; 8 bases are a match to TRBD1. The CDR3 totals 14 residues. CDR1 is ENHRY, CDR2 SYGVKD, per germline. The J segment lost 2 bases and the V segment lost 6 bases, leaving 5 bases of the junction unmatched. Here the CDR3 reads CAISQTGVNYGYTF. The CDR3, as DNA: TGTGCCATCAGCCAGACAGGGGTGAACTATGGCTACACCTTC.

This clone was seen just once. This chain links TRBV19 with TRBJ2-1; D is tentatively TRBD1 or TRBD2 (6 bases each). Germline V lookup: CDR1 LNHDA, CDR2 SQIVND (reference sequence). The CDR3 has 15 amino acids. Trimming pared 11 bases from V and 8 bases from J, leaving 25 bases between. Written as DNA, the CDR3 is TGTGCCTCAAGGGGCCCAAACTTGAGGGGGGATGAGCAGTTCTTC. Translating gives CASRGPNLRGDEQFF.

The chain uses TRBV10-3 and TRBJ2-2, with D maybe TRBD1 (5 bases). Trimming removed 4 bases from V and 4 bases from J, with 10 bases in between. Germline CDR1 and CDR2: ENHRY and SYGVKD. The CDR3 extends over 14 amino acids. The CDR3 sequence is CAISAGQITGELFF. The CDR3 coding sequence is TGTGCCATCAGTGCAGGACAAATCACCGGGGAGCTGTTTTTT.